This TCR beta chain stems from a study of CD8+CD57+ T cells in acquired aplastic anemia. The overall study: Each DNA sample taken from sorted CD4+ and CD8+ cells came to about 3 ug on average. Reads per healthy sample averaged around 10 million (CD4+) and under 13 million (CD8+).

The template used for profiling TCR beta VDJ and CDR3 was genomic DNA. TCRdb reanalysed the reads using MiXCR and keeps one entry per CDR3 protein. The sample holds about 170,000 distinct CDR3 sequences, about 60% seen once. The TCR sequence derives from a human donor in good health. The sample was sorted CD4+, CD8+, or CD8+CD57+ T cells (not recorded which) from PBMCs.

CDR3 residues: CATSSQDSFVYQPQHF. The CDR3 DNA follows: TGTGCCACCAGCAGCCAAGATTCCTTCGTATATCAGCCCCAGCATTTT. The chain combines TRBV15 with TRBJ1-5; D is unclear. The CDR3 contains 16 residues. Germline CDR1 and CDR2: LNHNV and YYDKDF (reference sequence). V lost 3 bases and J 5 bases, leaving 17 bases between the germline ends.